This TCR beta chain was sequenced in a study of T cell responses to AZD1222 COVID-19 vaccine. General observations from the study: Seropositive AZD1222 recipients at baseline numbered only five to seven. Repertoire sampling happened only post peak T cell response. Of spike-specific TCRs, nearly half reportedly target regions left unmutated in variants.

Germline CDR1 reads SGHKS; CDR2 reads YYEKEE (reference sequence). The CDR3 covers 16 residues. Worth noting for this clone: Antigen: not known. An end of the junction does not agree with germline; a read error may underlie this.

The method was immunoSEQ multiplex PCR; TCRdb's version includes in-frame clones alone and lacks a portion of them. The sample lists about 92,000 clones, around 84% occurring once. The specimen was peripheral blood, collected on day 0 of AZD1222 vaccination. This TCR derives from an adult in good health. V is TRBV5-5 and J is TRBJ2-2; TRBD1 aligns across 9 bases. The CDR3 region has the DNA TGTGCCAGCAGATTGGGGCCGACAGGGGGTCCCGGGGAGCTGTTTTTT. Amino acid sequence: CASRLGPTGGPGELFF.